This entry features one TCR beta chain sequence. Each CDR3 protein gets one entry after TCRdb re-called the 5' RACE reads with MiXCR. The sample contains 35,000 to 40,000 distinct CDR3 sequences, around 3.9% of which appear only once. The data were obtained in a study of early T cells in non-severe SARS-CoV-2 infection. Germline assignment: CDR1 SGHTA and CDR2 FQGNSA. CDR3 size: 14 residues. Trimming stripped 2 bases from V and 2 bases from J, with 9 bases between. J is TRBJ1-1 and V is TRBV7-2; no definite D call. The sequence was obtained from an adult who was a healthcare worker with PCR-confirmed SARS-CoV-2 infection or an uninfected control (not recorded which). Sequenced material: whole blood. CDR3 protein: CASSLSEINTEAFF. CDR3 DNA sequence: TGTGCCAGCAGCTTATCAGAGATAAACACTGAAGCTTTCTTT.